Listed here is a single T cell receptor (beta chain). The V and J ends lost 0 bases and 11 bases respectively, with 14 bases between them. The germline V gene has CDR1 MRHNA and CDR2 SNTAGT. This CDR3 region has 14 residues. The data derive from a study of cytomegalovirus exposure and HLA in healthy donors. Primers included in the PCR were 60 Vbeta and 13 Jbeta primers. This table comes from immunoSEQ multiplex PCR, and its TCRdb copy is limited to in-frame clones, with some not included. The table lists 100,000 to 150,000 clones, approximately 82% of them singletons. The sample taken for sequencing was PBMCs. This chain uses TRBV6-4 with TRBJ2-1; D might be TRBD1 (5 bases). The receptor's source is a boy younger than 10 in good health and CMV-seronegative. CDR3 sequence: CASSDSGAARKQFF. Here the CDR3 DNA reads TGTGCCAGCAGTGACTCAGGGGCAGCCCGTAAGCAGTTCTTC.